Listed here are 13 T cell receptor beta chains from one sample, sequenced in a study of T cells of healthy individuals. TCRdb re-called the 5' RACE reads through MiXCR, storing one row per CDR3 protein. This table holds roughly 87,000 distinct CDR3 sequences, around 17% found once. The receptors were gathered from a human donor in good health.

The chain carries TRBV20-1 and TRBJ1-5; D uncertain. CDR3 length: 15 amino acids. V was clipped by 2 bases and J by 6 bases, with 17 bases between them. The germline V gene encodes CDR1 DFQATT and CDR2 SNEGSKA (reference sequence). Here the CDR3 DNA reads TGCAGTGCTAGATATCTTGTGGGCGTCGGTCAGCCCCAGCATTTT. Amino acids: CSARYLVGVGQPQHF.

This clonotype has a handful of counts. CDR3 coding DNA: TGTGCCAGCAGCTTAGAGCCGGGCCCCTCTGAAGCTTTCTTT. This codes for CASSLEPGPSEAFF. The V and J genes are TRBV7-6 and TRBJ1-1, with D hard to call. Germline V CDR1 and CDR2: SGHVS, FNYEAQ. CDR3 size: 14 residues. V lost 1 base and J 6 bases, leaving 12 bases between the germline ends.

This clonotype was seen a handful of times. The chain couples TRBV7-2 to TRBJ2-5; D is unresolved. The CDR3 runs to 13 residues. V lost 5 bases and J lost 4, with 11 bases in between. Germline loops: CDR1 SGHTA, CDR2 FQGNSA. The CDR3 coding sequence is TGTGCCAGCAGCCCCTGGTTGTCAGAGACCCAGTACTTC. This gives the protein CASSPWLSETQYF.

This clonotype was detected many times. The rearrangement uses TRBV19 and TRBJ1-1; D possibly corresponds to TRBD1 (6 bases). Germline CDR1 LNHDA, CDR2 SQIVND (reference sequence). This CDR3 region has 15 residues. V lost 9 bases, J lost 1 base, and 18 bases lay in between. The CDR3 nucleotides are TGTGCCAGCCAATGGGGCGGACAGCCGAACACTGAAGCTTTCTTT. Translated: CASQWGGQPNTEAFF. The full variable domain, its missing parts supplied by reference TRBV19 and TRBJ1-1, is DGGITQSPKYLFRKEGQNVTLSCEQNLNHDAMYWYRQDPGQGLRLIYYSQIVNDFQKGDIAEGYSVSREKKESFPLTVTSAQKNPTAFYLCASQWGGQPNTEAFFGQGTRLTVV.

The CDR3 region is CASSLQQGSVTNTEAFF. CDR3 DNA: TGTGCCAGTAGTCTCCAACAGGGAAGCGTTACGAACACTGAAGCTTTCTTT. V usage is TRBV19 and J usage is TRBJ1-1, with a tentative D call TRBD1 (6 bases). Germline lookup yields CDR1 LNHDA and CDR2 SQIVND (reference sequence). The CDR3 length is 17 residues. V was trimmed by 5 bases and J by 1 base, leaving 20 bases between them.

A few counts support this clonotype. The chain carries TRBV19 and TRBJ1-5; D is unclear. Deletions cut 5 bases from V and 7 bases from J, with 9 bases between. The CDR3 sequence is 12 residues long. Germline V CDR1 and CDR2: LNHDA, SQIVND (reference sequence). The CDR3 DNA sequence: TGTGCCAGTAGTGTGGGAGAACAGCCCCAGCATTTT. Translated: CASSVGEQPQHF.

This clonotype was detected a few times. The V and J genes are TRBV6-6 and TRBJ1-1; D uncertain. The CDR3 runs 13 residues. Trimming pared 4 bases from V and 4 bases from J, leaving 10 bases between. Germline loops: CDR1 MNHNY, CDR2 SVGAGI (reference sequence). In DNA, the CDR3 is TGTGCCAGCAGTTCCCAGGACTCCACTGAAGCTTTCTTT. Encoded protein: CASSSQDSTEAFF.

This clonotype came up a few times. This sequence joins TRBV5-1 and TRBJ2-5; TRBD1 aligns across 7 bases. The CDR3 has 14 residues. Germline V lookup: CDR1 SGHRS, CDR2 YFSETQ. With V trimmed by 1 base and J by 4 bases, 4 bases remained unmatched. This CDR3 reads CASSLSTGRETQYF. For the CDR3, the DNA is TGCGCCAGCAGCTTGTCGACAGGGAGAGAGACCCAGTACTTC.

This clonotype has just a few counts. CDR3 protein: CASRRTSGLGETQYF. CDR3 bases: TGTGCCAGCAGGAGGACTAGCGGTTTGGGAGAGACCCAGTACTTC. The chain joins TRBV6-1 to TRBJ2-5; the match to TRBD2 covers 10 bases. V was pared by 6 bases and J by 4 bases, with 8 bases of the junction left unmatched. CDR3 size: 15 residues. From germline, CDR1 is MNHNS and CDR2 SASEGT.

Many counts were recorded for this clonotype. The V gene is TRBV5-1, the J gene TRBJ2-1; D is uncertain. The CDR3 is 13 amino acids. V shed 4 bases and J shed 5 bases, with 10 bases lying between them. Germline loops: CDR1 SGHRS, CDR2 YFSETQ. CDR3 nucleotide sequence: TGCGCCAGCAGCCGAACCGCTAACAATGAGCAGTTCTTC. Protein: CASSRTANNEQFF. Based on the CDR3 plus reference TRBV5-1 and TRBJ2-1, the full variable domain is KAGVTQTPRYLIKTRGQQVTLSCSPISGHRSVSWYQQTPGQGLQFLFEYFSETQRNKGNFPGRFSGRQFSNSRSEMNVSTLELGDSALYLCASSRTANNEQFFGPGTRLTVL.

This clonotype was counted a few times. The chain links TRBV9 to TRBJ2-6, with unresolved D. This CDR3 contains 17 residues. Trimming stripped 3 bases from V and 0 bases from J, with 13 bases between. Germline V CDR1 and CDR2: SGDLS, YYNGEE. DNA of the CDR3: TGTGCCAGCAGCGAACGAGGAGTACCCTCTGGGGCCAACGTCCTGACTTTC. It encodes CASSERGVPSGANVLTF.

The genes are TRBV9 and TRBJ2-3; 9 bases line up with TRBD1. The CDR3 totals 15 residues. Germline assignment: CDR1 SGDLS and CDR2 YYNGEE. V lost 4 bases and J lost 0; bases outside the gene matches: 3. The chain's CDR3 is CASSSGTGSTDTQYF. In DNA form, the CDR3 reads TGTGCCAGCAGCAGTGGGACAGGGAGCACAGATACGCAGTATTTT.

This clonotype was detected a few times. This chain links TRBV28 with TRBJ1-5; 8 nucleotides match TRBD1. CDR1 MDHEN and CDR2 SYDVKM come from the germline V gene. The CDR3 runs 14 residues. V lost 6 bases to trimming and J lost 7 bases; unmatched junction nucleotides: 8. CDR3 nucleotide sequence: TGTGCCAGCAGGAGGCAGGGGGCTGGGCAGCCCCAGCATTTT. Its protein is CASRRQGAGQPQHF.